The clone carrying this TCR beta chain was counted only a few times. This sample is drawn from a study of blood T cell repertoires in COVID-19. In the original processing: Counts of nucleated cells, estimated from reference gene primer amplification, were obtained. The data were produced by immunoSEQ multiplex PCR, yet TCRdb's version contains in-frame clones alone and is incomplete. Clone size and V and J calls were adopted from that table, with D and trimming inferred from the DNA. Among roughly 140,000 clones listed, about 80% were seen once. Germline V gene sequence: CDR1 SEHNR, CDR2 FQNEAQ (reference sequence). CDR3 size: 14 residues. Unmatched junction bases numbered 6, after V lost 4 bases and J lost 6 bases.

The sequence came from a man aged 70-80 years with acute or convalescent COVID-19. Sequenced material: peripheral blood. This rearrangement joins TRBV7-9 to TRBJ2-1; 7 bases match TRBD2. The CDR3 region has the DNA TGTGCCAGCAGCTCCCCGACGGGGGGCAATGAGCAGTTCTTC. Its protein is CASSSPTGGNEQFF.